Shown below are 22 T cell receptor beta chains from a single sample sequenced in a study of graft-versus-host responses after intestinal transplantation. Sequencing used immunoSEQ multiplex PCR; TCRdb keeps in-frame clones, though not all of them. The data show under 100,000 clones, with around 90% seen just once and about 15% held by the top ten. The starting material was PBMCs, obtained about 450 days after intestinal transplant. The receptor source for this set is a human patient who received an intestinal transplant, so some T cells may come from the graft donor.

The rearrangement joins TRBV5-8 to TRBJ1-5; TRBD1 is a possible D gene (6 bases). The ends were cut back, 5 bases at V and 4 bases at J, with 13 bases in the middle. Germline V gene lookup returns CDR1 SGHTS and CDR2 YDEGEE. The CDR3 runs to 14 residues. CDR3 residues: CASSSDRLNQPQHF. In nucleotides, the CDR3 is TGTGCCAGCAGTTCTGACAGGTTAAATCAGCCCCAGCATTTT.

Only a few counts were recorded for this clone. The chain employs TRBV6-5 and TRBJ2-3, with D possibly being TRBD1 (6 bases). The CDR3 covers 14 residues. CDR1 and CDR2 from the germline V gene are MNHEY and SVGAGI. V was trimmed by 3 bases and J by 6 bases, leaving 13 bases between them. The CDR3 here is CASSYGGPRDTQYF. As DNA, the CDR3 is TGTGCCAGCAGTTATGGGGGCCCCAGGGATACGCAGTATTTT.

In its sample, this clone was seen once. The rearrangement joins TRBV19 to TRBJ1-5; 8 nucleotides align to TRBD1. CDR3 length: 16 amino acids. The junction had 8 bases not matched to a gene; V was cut back by 4 bases and J by 3 bases. CDR1 and CDR2 (germline): LNHDA, SQIVND (reference sequence). CDR3 in amino acids: CASSNPDRGYNQPQHF. Here the CDR3 DNA reads TGTGCCAGTAGTAACCCAGACAGGGGATACAATCAGCCCCAGCATTTT.

The chain combines TRBV2 with TRBJ1-1; D unclear. Trimming removed 7 bases at V and 1 base at J, with 10 bases between. Germline V CDR1 and CDR2: SNHLY, FYNNEI. This CDR3 is 13 amino acids long. The CDR3 here is CASTPGPNTEAFF. CDR3 DNA: TGTGCCAGCACCCCCGGCCCGAACACTGAAGCTTTCTTT.

V usage is TRBV6-5 and J usage is TRBJ2-3; D might be TRBD2 (5 bases). The germline CDR1 and CDR2 sequences are MNHEY and SVGAGI. The length of the CDR3 is 13 residues. V was cut by 4 bases and J by 6 bases, with 11 bases left in between. CDR3 protein: CASSSNPGDTQYF. The DNA of the CDR3 is TGTGCCAGCAGTTCCAATCCGGGGGATACGCAGTATTTT.

The chain is built from TRBV18 and TRBJ2-5, with D possibly TRBD1 on 5 matching bases. Trimming removed 3 bases from V and 3 bases from J, with 8 bases in between. Looked up from germline, CDR1 is KGHSH and CDR2 is LQKENI. The CDR3 is made up of 13 amino acids. The CDR3 DNA reads TGTGCCAGCTCACCTATAGGGGAAGAGACCCAGTACTTC. Protein: CASSPIGEETQYF.

This clone was detected a few times. The gene calls are TRBV10-2 and TRBJ1-3; 7 positions agree with TRBD1. Germline-derived CDR1 and CDR2 are WSHSY and SAAADI. V was pared by 8 bases and J by 3 bases, with 4 bases of the junction left unmatched. The CDR3 is 13 residues long. The CDR3 sequence is CASEGGGGNTIYF. CDR3 DNA: TGCGCCAGCGAAGGGGGCGGTGGAAACACCATATATTTT.

In its sample, this clone was seen once. This rearrangement joins TRBV18 to TRBJ2-5; no clear D. The CDR3 consists of 12 residues. CDR1 and CDR2 from the germline V gene are KGHSH and LQKENI. V lost 5 bases and J 5 bases, leaving 9 bases between the germline ends. CDR3 in DNA: TGTGCCAGCTCAGCCTTGATGGAGACCCAGTACTTC. It encodes CASSALMETQYF.

The genes are TRBV18 and TRBJ2-5; TRBD2 is a possible D gene (7 bases). Near its end, the DNA agrees better with TRBJ2-7, so the J call may be wrong. Germline V lookup: CDR1 KGHSH, CDR2 LQKENI. The length of the CDR3 is 16 residues. The CDR3 is CASSPLGGGRAYEQYF. CDR3 DNA sequence: TGTGCCAGCTCACCTCTGGGCGGGGGCCGCGCCTACGAGCAGTACTTC.

The rearrangement links TRBV4-1 to TRBJ2-7; perhaps TRBD1 as D (6 bases). Germline CDR1 is MGHRA and CDR2 is YSYEKL. Trimming took 3 bases from V and 2 from J, leaving 23 bases between them. There are 18 residues in the CDR3. The CDR3 nucleotides are TGCGCCAGCAGCCACACCCCCAACCTAGGGACACGGACCTACGAGCAGTACTTC. This sequence encodes CASSHTPNLGTRTYEQYF.

In this sample, this clone turned up once. This chain uses TRBV5-6 with TRBJ1-5, with D possibly TRBD1 on 5 matching bases. CDR1 and CDR2 (germline): SGHDT, YYEEEE. V shed 1 base and J shed 6 bases, with 14 bases lying between them. The CDR3 is 15 amino acids. This CDR3 is CASSLWQGGSQPQHF. In DNA, the CDR3 is TGTGCCAGCAGCTTGTGGCAGGGAGGGAGTCAGCCCCAGCATTTT.

The chain combines TRBV6-5 with TRBJ1-1; D is ambiguous. Germline assignment: CDR1 MNHEY and CDR2 SVGAGI. This CDR3 is built from 14 residues. V shed 5 bases and J shed 0 bases, with 10 bases lying between them. DNA for the CDR3: TGTGCCAGCAGTCCTGGGAGAATGAACACTGAAGCTTTCTTT. Its protein is CASSPGRMNTEAFF.

This chain uses TRBV2 with TRBJ1-4; D gene ambiguous. The CDR3 runs 13 residues. V lost 1 base and J 7 bases, leaving 7 bases between the germline ends. Germline CDR1 is SNHLY and CDR2 is FYNNEI. The CDR3 here is CASSEGWTEKLFF. CDR3 DNA sequence: TGTGCCAGCAGTGAAGGGTGGACTGAAAAACTGTTTTTT.

In this sample, this clone turned up once. The rearrangement uses TRBV9 and TRBJ1-1; D gene uncertain. The CDR3 runs to 13 residues. Germline assignment: CDR1 SGDLS and CDR2 YYNGEE. The V gene lost 4 bases and the J gene lost 0 bases, with 7 bases spanning the gap. CDR3 loop: CASSPDLNTEAFF. CDR3 in DNA: TGTGCCAGCAGCCCAGATTTGAACACTGAAGCTTTCTTT. Combining the CDR3 with reference TRBV9 and TRBJ1-1 gives the whole variable domain DSGVTQTPKHLITATGQRVTLRCSPRSGDLSVYWYQQSLDQGLQFLIQYYNGEERAKGNILERFSAQQFPDLHSELNLSSLELGDSALYFCASSPDLNTEAFFGQGTRLTVV.

In its sample, this clone was seen a few times. This sequence joins TRBV7-3 and TRBJ1-3; D perhaps matches TRBD1 (5 bases). This CDR3 comprises 16 residues. The ends were cut back, 5 bases at V and 0 bases at J, with 14 bases in the middle. The germline CDR1 and CDR2 sequences are SGHTA and FQGTGA. CDR3 in amino acids: CASSPGPDSSGNTIYF. CDR3 nucleotides: TGTGCCAGCAGCCCGGGACCCGATAGCTCTGGAAACACCATATATTTT.

This clone came up once. This chain joins TRBV9 and TRBJ1-1, with D possibly matching TRBD1 (5 bases). The germline V and J ends were trimmed by 7 bases and 5 bases, with 15 bases remaining between them. Germline CDR1 and CDR2: SGDLS and YYNGEE. This CDR3 comprises 13 residues. CDR3 coding DNA: TGTGCCAGCGGCGAGGATTGGGGGACTGAAGCTTTCTTT. Protein sequence: CASGEDWGTEAFF.

Regarding this clone: This CDR3 is also generated by other DNA sequences in the sample. The chain employs TRBV5-1 and TRBJ2-2, with 7 positions matching TRBD2. Germline V lookup: CDR1 SGHRS, CDR2 YFSETQ. V trimming: 0 bases; J trimming: 7 bases; junction bases outside the gene matches: 9. The CDR3 has 16 amino acids. The CDR3 sequence is CASSLERGRRGGELFF. The CDR3 nucleotides are TGCGCCAGCAGCTTGGAGCGGGGCCGGCGGGGCGGGGAGCTGTTTTTT.

The rearrangement links TRBV5-1 to TRBJ1-2, with a weak D call TRBD1 (5 bases). Germline assignment: CDR1 SGHRS and CDR2 YFSETQ. With 6 bases removed from V and 2 bases from J, the gap between germline ends came to 11 bases. CDR3 length: 13 residues. CDR3 amino acids: CASTSGANYGYTF. The CDR3 bases are TGCGCCAGCACTTCCGGGGCCAACTATGGCTACACCTTC.

V is TRBV25-1 and J is TRBJ1-2, with D perhaps matching TRBD1 (5 bases). Germline lookup yields CDR1 MGHDK and CDR2 SYGVNS. The V end lost 4 bases, the J end lost 8 bases, and 14 bases lay between the germline ends. CDR3 length: 13 residues. The CDR3 bases are TGTGCCAGCAGTGGGGACGGGACGTTGGGCTACACCTTC. Protein sequence: CASSGDGTLGYTF.

This chain connects TRBV29-1 to TRBJ1-3; TRBD1 matches at 11 bases. The CDR3 extends over 15 amino acids. Germline CDR1 SQVTM, CDR2 ANQGSEA. V was pared by 1 base and J by 2 bases, with 1 base of the junction left unmatched. CDR3 sequence: CSVEGGQGAGNTIYF. CDR3 DNA: TGCAGCGTTGAAGGGGGACAGGGGGCTGGAAACACCATATATTTT.

The chain is built from TRBV5-1 and TRBJ1-1, with unresolved D. Germline loops: CDR1 SGHRS, CDR2 YFSETQ. V was shortened by 5 bases and J by 4 bases, with 18 bases between the two germline ends. The CDR3 loop spans 15 amino acids. CDR3 loop: CASRGGLGGATEAFF. For the CDR3, the DNA is TGCGCCAGCAGGGGTGGCTTGGGAGGTGCCACTGAAGCTTTCTTT. The full variable domain, with the rest looked up from reference TRBV5-1 and TRBJ1-1, is KAGVTQTPRYLIKTRGQQVTLSCSPISGHRSVSWYQQTPGQGLQFLFEYFSETQRNKGNFPGRFSGRQFSNSRSEMNVSTLELGDSALYLCASRGGLGGATEAFFGQGTRLTVV.

This rearrangement joins TRBV7-6 to TRBJ1-1, with D uncertain. Germline V gene lookup returns CDR1 SGHVS and CDR2 FNYEAQ. V gave up 3 bases and J gave up 1 base, with 6 bases separating them. CDR3 length: 13 residues. The CDR3 sequence is CASSFSTNTEAFF. DNA for the CDR3: TGTGCCAGCAGCTTCTCTACGAACACTGAAGCTTTCTTT.